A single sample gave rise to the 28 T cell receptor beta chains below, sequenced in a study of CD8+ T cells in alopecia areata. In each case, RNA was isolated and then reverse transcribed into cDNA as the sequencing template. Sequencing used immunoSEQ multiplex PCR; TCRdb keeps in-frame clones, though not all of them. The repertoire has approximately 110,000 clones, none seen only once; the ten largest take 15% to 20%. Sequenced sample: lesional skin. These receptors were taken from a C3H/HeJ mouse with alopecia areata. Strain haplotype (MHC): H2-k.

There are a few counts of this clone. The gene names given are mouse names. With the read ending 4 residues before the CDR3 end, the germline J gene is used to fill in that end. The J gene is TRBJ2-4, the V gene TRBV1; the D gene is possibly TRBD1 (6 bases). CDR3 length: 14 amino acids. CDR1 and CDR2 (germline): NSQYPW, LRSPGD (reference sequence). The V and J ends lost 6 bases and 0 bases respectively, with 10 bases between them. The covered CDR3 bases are TGCACCTGCAGAGGGACAAAAAGTCAAAAC. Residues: CTCRGTKSQN. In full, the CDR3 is CTCRGTKSQNTLYF.

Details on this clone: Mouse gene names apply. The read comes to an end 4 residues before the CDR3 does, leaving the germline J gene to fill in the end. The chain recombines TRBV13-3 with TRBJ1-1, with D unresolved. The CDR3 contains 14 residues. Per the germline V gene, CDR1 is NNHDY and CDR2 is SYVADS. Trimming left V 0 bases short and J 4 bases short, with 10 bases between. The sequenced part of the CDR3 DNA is TGTGCCAGCAGTGATGCGGCAGGCCCCACA. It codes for CASSDAAGPT. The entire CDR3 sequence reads CASSDAAGPTEVFF.

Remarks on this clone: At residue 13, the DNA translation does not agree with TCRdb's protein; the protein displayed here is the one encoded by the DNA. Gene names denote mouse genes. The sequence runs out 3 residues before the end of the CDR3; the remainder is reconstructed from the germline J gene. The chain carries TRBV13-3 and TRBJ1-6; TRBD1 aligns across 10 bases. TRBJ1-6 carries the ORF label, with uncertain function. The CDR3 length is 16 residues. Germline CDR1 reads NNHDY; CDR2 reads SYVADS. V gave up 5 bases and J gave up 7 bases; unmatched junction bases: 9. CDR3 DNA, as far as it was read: TGTGCCAGCAGCGTCGGGACAGGGGAAGGGAATTCGCCC. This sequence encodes CASSVGTGEGNSP. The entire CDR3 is CASSVGTGEGNSPLYF.

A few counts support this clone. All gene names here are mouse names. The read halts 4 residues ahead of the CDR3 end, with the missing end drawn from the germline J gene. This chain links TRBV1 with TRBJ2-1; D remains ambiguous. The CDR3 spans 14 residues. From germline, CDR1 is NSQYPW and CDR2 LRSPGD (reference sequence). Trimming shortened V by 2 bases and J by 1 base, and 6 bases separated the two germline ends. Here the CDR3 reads CTCSARRNYAEQFF. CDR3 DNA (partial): TGCACCTGCAGTGCACGCAGAAACTATGCT. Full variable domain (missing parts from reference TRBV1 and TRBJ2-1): VTLLEQNPRWRLVPRGQAVNLRCILKNSQYPWMSWYQQDLQKQLQWLFTLRSPGDKEVKSLPGADYLATRVTDTELRLQVANMSQGRTLYCTCSARRNYAEQFFGPGTRLTVL.

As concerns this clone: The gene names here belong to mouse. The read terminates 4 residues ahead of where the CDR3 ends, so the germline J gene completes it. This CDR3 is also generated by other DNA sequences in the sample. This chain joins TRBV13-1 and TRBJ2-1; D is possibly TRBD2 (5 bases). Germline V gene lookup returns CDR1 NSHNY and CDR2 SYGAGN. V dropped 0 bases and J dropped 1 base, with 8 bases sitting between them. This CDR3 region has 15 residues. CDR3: CASSDGLGNYAEQFF. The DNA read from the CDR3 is TGTGCCAGCAGTGATGGCTTGGGGAACTATGCT.

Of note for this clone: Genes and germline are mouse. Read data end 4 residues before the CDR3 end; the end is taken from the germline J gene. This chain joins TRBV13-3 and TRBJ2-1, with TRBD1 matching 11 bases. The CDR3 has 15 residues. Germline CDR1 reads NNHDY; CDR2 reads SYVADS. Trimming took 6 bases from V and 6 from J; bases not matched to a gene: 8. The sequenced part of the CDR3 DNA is TGTGCCAGCAATGGACAGGGGGCGCGGATTGCT. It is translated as CASNGQGARIA. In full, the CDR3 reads CASNGQGARIAEQFF.

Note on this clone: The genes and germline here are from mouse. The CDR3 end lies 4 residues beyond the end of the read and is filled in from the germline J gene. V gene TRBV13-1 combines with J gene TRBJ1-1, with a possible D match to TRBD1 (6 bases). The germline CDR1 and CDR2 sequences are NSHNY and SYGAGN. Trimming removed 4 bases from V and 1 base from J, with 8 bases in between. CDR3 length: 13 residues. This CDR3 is CASSLGQNTEVFF. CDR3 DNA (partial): TGTGCCAGCAGTTTGGGACAAAACACA.

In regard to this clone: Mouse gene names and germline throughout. The CDR3 sequence: CTCSAPYWGNYAEQFF. The sequenced CDR3 bases are TGCACCTGCAGTGCACCATACTGGGGTAACTATGCT. The gene calls are TRBV1 and TRBJ2-1, with 7 bases matching TRBD2. The missing CDR3 end, 4 residues past where the read stops, is filled in from the germline J gene. This CDR3 spans 16 amino acids. Germline-derived CDR1 and CDR2 are NSQYPW and LRSPGD (reference sequence). The V and J ends lost 2 bases and 0 bases, in that order; junction bases with no gene match: 4.

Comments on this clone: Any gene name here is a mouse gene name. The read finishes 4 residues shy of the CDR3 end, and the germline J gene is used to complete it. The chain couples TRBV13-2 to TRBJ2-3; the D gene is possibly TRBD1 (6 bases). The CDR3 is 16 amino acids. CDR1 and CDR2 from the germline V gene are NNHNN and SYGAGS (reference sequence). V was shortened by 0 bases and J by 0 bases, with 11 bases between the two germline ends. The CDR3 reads CASGDAWTVSAETLYF. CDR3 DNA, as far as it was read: TGTGCCAGCGGTGATGCCTGGACAGTTAGTGCAGAA.

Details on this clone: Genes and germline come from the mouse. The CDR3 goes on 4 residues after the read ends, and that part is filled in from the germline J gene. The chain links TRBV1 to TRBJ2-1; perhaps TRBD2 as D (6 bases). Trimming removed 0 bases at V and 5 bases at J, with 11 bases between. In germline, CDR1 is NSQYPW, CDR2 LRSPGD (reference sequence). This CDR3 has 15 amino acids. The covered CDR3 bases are TGCACCTGCAGTGCAGATGAGTGGGGGAATGCT. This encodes CTCSADEWGNA. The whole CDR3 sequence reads CTCSADEWGNAEQFF. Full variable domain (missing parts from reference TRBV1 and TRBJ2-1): VTLLEQNPRWRLVPRGQAVNLRCILKNSQYPWMSWYQQDLQKQLQWLFTLRSPGDKEVKSLPGADYLATRVTDTELRLQVANMSQGRTLYCTCSADEWGNAEQFFGPGTRLTVL.

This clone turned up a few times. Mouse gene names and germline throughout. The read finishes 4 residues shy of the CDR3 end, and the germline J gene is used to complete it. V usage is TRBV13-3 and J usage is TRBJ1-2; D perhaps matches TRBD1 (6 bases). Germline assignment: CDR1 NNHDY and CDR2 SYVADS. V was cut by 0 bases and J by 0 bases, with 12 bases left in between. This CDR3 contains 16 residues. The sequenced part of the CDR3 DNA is TGTGCCAGCAGTGATGAAGGGACAAGGGCAAACTCC. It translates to CASSDEGTRANS. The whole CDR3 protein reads CASSDEGTRANSDYTF.

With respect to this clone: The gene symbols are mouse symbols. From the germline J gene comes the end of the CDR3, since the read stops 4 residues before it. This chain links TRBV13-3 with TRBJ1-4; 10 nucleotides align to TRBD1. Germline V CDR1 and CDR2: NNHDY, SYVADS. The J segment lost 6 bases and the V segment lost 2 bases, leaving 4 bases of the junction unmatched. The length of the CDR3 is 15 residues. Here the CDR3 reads CASSEGGTGDERLFF. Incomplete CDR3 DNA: TGTGCCAGCAGTGAGGGAGGGACAGGGGACGAA.

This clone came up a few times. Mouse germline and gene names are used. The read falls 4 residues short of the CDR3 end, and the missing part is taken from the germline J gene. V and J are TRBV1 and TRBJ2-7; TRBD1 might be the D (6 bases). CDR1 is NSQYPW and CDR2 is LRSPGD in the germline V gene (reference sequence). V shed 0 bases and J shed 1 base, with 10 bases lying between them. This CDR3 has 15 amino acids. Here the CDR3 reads CTCSADAGQSYEQYF. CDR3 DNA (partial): TGCACCTGCAGTGCAGATGCGGGACAATCCTAT.

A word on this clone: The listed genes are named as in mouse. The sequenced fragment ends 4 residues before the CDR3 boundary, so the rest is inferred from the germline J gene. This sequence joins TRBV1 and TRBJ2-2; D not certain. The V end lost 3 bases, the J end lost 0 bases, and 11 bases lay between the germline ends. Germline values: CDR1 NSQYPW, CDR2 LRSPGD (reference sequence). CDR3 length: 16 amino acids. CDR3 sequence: CTCSASLTTNTGQLYF. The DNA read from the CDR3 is TGCACCTGCAGTGCCTCCCTGACAACAAACACCGGG.

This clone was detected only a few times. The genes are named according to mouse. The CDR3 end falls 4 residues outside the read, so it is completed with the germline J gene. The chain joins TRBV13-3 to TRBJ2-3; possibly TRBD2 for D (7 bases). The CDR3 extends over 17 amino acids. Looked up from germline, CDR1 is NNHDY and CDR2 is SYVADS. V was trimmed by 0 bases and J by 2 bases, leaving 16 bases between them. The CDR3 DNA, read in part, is TGTGCCAGCAGTGATGCAATAGGGGGGCGTGTTGCAGAA. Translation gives CASSDAIGGRVAE. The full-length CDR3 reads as CASSDAIGGRVAETLYF.

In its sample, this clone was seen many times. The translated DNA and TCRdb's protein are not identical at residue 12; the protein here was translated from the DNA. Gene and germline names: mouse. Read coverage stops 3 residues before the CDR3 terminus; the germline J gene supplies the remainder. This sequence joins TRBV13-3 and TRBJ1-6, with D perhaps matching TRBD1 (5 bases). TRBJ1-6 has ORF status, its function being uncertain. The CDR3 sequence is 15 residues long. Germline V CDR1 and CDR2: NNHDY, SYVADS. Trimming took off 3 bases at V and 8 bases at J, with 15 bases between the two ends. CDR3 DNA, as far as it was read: TGTGCCAGCAGTGGTGGGGGGATTAAGGATTCGCCC. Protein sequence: CASSGGGIKDSP. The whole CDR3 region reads CASSGGGIKDSPLYF.

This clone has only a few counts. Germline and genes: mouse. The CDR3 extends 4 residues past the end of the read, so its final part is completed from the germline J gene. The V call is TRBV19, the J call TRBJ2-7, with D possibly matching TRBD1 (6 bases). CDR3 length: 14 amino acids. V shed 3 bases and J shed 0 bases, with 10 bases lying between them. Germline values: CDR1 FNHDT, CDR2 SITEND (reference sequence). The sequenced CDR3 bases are TGTGCCAGCAGTACAGGGGCACGCTCCTAT. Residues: CASSTGARSY. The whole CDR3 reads CASSTGARSYEQYF.

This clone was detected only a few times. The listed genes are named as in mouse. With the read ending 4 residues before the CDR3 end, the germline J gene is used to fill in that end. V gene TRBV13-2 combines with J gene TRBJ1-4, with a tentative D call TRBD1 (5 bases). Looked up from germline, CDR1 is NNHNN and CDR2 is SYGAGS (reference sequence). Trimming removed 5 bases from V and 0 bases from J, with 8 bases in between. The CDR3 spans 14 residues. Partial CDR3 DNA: TGTGCCAGCGGCCGACAGCTTTCCAACGAA. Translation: CASGRQLSNE. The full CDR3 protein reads CASGRQLSNERLFF.

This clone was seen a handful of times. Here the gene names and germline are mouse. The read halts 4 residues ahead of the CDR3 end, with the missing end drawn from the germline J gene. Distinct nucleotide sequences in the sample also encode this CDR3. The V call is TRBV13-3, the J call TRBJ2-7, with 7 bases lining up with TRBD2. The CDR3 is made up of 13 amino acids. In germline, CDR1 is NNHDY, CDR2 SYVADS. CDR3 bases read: TGTGCCAGCAGTGATCTGGGACTGTAT. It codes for CASSDLGLY. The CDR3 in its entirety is CASSDLGLYEQYF.

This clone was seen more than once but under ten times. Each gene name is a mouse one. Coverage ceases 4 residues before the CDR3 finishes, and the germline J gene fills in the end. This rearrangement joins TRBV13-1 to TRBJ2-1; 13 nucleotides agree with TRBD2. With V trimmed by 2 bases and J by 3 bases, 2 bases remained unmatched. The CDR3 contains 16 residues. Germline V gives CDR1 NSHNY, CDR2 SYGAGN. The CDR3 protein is CASSEDWGGAYAEQFF. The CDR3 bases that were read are TGTGCCAGCAGTGAGGACTGGGGGGGCGCCTATGCT.

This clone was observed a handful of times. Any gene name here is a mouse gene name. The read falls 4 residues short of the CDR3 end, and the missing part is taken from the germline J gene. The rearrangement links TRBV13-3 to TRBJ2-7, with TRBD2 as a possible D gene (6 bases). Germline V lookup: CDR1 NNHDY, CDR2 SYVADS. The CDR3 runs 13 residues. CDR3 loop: CASSESGGDEQYF. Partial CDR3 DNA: TGTGCCAGCAGTGAGAGTGGGGGAGAT.

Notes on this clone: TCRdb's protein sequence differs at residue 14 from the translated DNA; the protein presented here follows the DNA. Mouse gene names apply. The sequenced CDR3 bases are TGTGCCAGCAGTGATGAGACAGGGAGGGAATCTGGAAATACG. Amino acid sequence: CASSDETGRESGNT. In full, the CDR3 reads CASSDETGRESGNTLYF. The chain uses TRBV13-3 and TRBJ1-3; 7 nucleotides line up with TRBD1. The read terminates 3 residues ahead of where the CDR3 ends, so the germline J gene completes it. V trimming: 0 bases; J trimming: 1 base; junction bases outside the gene matches: 7. CDR1 NNHDY and CDR2 SYVADS come from the germline V gene. This CDR3 has 17 amino acids.

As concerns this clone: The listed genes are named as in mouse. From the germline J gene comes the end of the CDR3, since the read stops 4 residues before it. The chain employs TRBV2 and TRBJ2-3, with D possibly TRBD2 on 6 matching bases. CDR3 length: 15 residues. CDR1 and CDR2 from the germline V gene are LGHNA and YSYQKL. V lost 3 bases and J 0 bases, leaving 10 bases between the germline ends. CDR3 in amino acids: CASSQGLFSAETLYF. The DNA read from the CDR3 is TGTGCCAGCAGCCAGGGACTTTTTAGTGCAGAA.

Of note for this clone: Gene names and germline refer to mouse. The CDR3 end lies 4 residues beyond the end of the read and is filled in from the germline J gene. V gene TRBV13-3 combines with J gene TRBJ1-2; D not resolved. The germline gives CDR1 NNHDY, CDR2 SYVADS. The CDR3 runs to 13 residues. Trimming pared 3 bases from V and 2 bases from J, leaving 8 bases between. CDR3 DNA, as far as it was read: TGTGCCAGCAGTGGTTCATGGAACTCC. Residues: CASSGSWNS. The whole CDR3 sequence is CASSGSWNSDYTF.

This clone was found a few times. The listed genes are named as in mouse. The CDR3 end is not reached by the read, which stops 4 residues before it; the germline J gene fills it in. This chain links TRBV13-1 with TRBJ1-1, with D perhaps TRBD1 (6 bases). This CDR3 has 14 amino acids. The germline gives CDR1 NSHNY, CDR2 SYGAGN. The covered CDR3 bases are TGTGCCAGCAGTGTGGGACTGGGGGGGCAA. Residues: CASSVGLGGQ. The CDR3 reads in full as CASSVGLGGQEVFF.

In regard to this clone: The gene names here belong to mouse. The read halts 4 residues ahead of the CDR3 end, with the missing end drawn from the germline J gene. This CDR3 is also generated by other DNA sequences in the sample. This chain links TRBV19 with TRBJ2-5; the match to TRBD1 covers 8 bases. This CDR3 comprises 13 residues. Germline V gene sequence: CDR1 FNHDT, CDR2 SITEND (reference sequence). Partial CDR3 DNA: TGTGCCAGCAGTAGTGGGACAGGAGAC. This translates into CASSSGTGD. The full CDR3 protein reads CASSSGTGDTQYF.

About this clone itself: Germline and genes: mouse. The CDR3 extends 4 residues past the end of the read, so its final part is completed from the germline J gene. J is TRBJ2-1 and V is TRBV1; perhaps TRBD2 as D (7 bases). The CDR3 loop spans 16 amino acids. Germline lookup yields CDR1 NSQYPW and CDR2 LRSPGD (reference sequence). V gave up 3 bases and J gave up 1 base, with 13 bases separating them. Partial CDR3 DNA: TGCACCTGCAGTGCGCCCCTGGGGGCAAACTATGCT. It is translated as CTCSAPLGANYA. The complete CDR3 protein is CTCSAPLGANYAEQFF.

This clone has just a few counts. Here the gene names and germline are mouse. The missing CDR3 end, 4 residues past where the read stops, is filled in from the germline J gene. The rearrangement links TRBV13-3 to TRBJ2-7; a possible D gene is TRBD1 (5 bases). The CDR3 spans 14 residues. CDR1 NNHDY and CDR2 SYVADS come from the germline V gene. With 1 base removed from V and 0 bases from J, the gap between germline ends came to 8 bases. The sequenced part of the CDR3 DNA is TGTGCCAGCAGTGATAGACAGTCCTCCTAT. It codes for CASSDRQSSY. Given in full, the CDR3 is CASSDRQSSYEQYF.